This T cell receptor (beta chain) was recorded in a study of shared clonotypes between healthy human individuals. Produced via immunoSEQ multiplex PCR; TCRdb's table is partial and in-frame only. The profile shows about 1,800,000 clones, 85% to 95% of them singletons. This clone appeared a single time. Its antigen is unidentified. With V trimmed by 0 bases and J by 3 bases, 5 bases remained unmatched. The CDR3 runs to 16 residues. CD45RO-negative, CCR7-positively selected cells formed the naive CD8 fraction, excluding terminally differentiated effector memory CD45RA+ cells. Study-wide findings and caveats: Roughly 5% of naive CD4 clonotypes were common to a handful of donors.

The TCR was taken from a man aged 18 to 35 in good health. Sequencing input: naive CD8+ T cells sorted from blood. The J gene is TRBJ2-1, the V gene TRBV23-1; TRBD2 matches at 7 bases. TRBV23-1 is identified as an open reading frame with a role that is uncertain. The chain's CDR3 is CASSQSTSEDYNEQFF. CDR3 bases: TGCGCCAGCAGTCAATCAACTAGCGAAGACTACAATGAGCAGTTCTTC.